This T cell receptor (beta chain) originates from a study of control samples from healthy donors and cancer patients. This clone is a singleton in its sample. Generated by immunoSEQ multiplex PCR, the TCRdb table keeps only in-frame clones and is missing some. Of under 450,000 clones listed, more than 80% are singletons. V lost 0 bases, J lost 2 bases, and 9 bases lay in between. CDR1 and CDR2 (germline): SGHRS, YFSETQ. The length of the CDR3 is 15 residues. Sequencing was carried out using PBMCs. V is TRBV5-1 and J is TRBJ2-1; perhaps D is TRBD1 or TRBD2 (5 bases each). The TCR was taken from a man between 40 and 49 years old with head and neck cancer. This CDR3 reads CASSLELGAYNEQFF. DNA of the CDR3: TGCGCCAGCAGCTTGGAATTGGGGGCCTACAATGAGCAGTTCTTC.